The clone carrying this T cell receptor beta chain was found a few times. Its antigen remains unknown. The data belong to a study of T cells in Graves' hyperthyroidism and ophthalmopathy. Study-level results: Model predictions of ophthalmopathy came a median approximately 6.2 months before onset.

The CDR3 regions of TCR beta were amplified from RNA transcripts. In the first-round RT-PCR of the TCR CDR3, the HTBI primer set was used. MiXCR, run by TCRdb on the multiplex PCR reads, gives a single entry per CDR3 protein. The sample has fewer than 800,000 distinct CDR3 sequences, about 17% seen once. Input material: blood. The sequence came from a man between 18 and 35 years old with Graves' hyperthyroidism.

The CDR3 loop reads CSASFLRGSRNTIYF. CDR3 DNA sequence: TGCAGTGCTAGCTTCCTTAGGGGATCAAGAAACACCATATATTTT. This rearrangement joins TRBV20-1 to TRBJ1-3, with D perhaps matching TRBD1 (5 bases). V lost 3 bases, J lost 5 bases, and 17 bases lay in between. Per the germline V gene, CDR1 is DFQATT and CDR2 is SNEGSKA (reference sequence). CDR3 length: 15 amino acids.